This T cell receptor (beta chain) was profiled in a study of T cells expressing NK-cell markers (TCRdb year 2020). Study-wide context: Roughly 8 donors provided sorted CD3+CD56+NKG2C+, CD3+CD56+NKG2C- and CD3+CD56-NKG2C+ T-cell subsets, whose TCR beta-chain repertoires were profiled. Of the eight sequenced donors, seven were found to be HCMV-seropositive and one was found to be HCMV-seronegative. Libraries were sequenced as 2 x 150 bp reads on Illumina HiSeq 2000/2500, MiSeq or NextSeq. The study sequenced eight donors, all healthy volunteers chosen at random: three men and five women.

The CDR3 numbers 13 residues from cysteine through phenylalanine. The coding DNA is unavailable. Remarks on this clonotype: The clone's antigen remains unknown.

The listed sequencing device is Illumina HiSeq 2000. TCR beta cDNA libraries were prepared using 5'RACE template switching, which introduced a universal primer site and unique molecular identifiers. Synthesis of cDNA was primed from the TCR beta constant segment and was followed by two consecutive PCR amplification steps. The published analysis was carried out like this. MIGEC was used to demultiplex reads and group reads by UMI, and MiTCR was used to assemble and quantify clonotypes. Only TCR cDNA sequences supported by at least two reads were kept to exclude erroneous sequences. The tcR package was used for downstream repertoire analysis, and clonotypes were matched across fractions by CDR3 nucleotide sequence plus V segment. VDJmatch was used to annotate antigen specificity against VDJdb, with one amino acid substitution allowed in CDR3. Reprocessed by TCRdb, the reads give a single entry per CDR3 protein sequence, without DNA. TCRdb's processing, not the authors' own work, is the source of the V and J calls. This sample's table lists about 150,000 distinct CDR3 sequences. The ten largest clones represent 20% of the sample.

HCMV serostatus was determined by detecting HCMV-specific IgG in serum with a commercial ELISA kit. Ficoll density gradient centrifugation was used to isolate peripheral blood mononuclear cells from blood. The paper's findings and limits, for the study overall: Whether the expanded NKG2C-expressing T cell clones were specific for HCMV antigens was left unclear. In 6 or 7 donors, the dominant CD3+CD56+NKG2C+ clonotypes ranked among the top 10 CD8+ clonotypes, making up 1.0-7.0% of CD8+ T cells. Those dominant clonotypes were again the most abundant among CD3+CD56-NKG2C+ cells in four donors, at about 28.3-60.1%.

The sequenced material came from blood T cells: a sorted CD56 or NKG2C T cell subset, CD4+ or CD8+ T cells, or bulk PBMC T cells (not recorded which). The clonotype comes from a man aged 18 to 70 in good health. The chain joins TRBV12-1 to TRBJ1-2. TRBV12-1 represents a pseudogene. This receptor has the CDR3 CASSSGSKEGYTF.